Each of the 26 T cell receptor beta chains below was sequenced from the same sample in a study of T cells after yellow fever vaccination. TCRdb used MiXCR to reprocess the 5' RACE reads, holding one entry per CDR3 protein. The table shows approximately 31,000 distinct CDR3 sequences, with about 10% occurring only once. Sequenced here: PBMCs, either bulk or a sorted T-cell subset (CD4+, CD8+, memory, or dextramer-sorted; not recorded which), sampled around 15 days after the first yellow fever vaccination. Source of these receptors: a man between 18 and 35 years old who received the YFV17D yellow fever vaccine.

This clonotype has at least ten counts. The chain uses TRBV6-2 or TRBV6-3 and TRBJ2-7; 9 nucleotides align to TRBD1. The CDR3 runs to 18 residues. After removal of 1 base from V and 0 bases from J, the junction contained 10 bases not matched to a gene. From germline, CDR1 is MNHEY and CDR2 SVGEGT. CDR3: CASSYYRPRQGGSYEQYF. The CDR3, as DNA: TGTGCCAGCAGTTACTACAGACCCAGACAGGGGGGCTCCTACGAGCAGTACTTC.

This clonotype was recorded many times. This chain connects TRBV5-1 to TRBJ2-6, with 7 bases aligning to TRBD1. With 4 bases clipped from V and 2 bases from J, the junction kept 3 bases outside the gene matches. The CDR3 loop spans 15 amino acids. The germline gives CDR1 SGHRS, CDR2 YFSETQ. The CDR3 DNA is TGCGCCAGCAGCCGTGACAGGGCTGGGGCCAACGTCCTGACTTTC. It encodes CASSRDRAGANVLTF.

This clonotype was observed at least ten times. CDR3 loop: CASSHWTTANTGELFF. The CDR3 DNA reads as TGTGCCAGCAGCCATTGGACGACAGCGAACACCGGGGAGCTGTTTTTT. The chain has TRBV7-2 and TRBJ2-2, with D possibly matching TRBD1 (5 bases). The CDR3 contains 16 residues. With 5 bases removed from V and 0 bases from J, the gap between germline ends came to 13 bases. CDR1 and CDR2 (germline): SGHTA, FQGNSA.

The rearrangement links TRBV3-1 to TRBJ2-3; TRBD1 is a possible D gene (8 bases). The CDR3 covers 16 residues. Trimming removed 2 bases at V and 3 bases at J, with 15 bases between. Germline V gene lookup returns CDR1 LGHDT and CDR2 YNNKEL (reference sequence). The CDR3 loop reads CASSQTDREGTDTQYF. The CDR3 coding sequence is TGTGCCAGCAGCCAAACGGACAGGGAGGGAACAGATACGCAGTATTTT.

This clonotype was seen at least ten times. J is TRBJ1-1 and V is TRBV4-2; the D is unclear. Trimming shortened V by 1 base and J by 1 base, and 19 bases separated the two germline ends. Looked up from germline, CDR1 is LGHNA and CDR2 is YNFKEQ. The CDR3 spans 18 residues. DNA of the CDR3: TGTGCCAGCAGCCAAGTAACGGTATCGCACATAAAGAACACTGAAGCTTTCTTT. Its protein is CASSQVTVSHIKNTEAFF.

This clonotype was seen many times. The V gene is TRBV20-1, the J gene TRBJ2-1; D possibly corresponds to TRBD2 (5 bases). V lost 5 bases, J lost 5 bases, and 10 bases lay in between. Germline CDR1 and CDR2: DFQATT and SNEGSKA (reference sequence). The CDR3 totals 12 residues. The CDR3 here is CSADGLDNEQFF. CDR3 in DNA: TGCAGTGCTGATGGACTCGACAATGAGCAGTTCTTC.

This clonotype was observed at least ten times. CDR3 sequence reads: CSASSRVGQPQHF. DNA of the CDR3: TGCAGTGCTAGTAGCAGGGTTGGGCAGCCCCAGCATTTT. The chain joins TRBV20-1 to TRBJ1-5; D possibly corresponds to TRBD1 (5 bases). CDR1 and CDR2 from the germline V gene are DFQATT and SNEGSKA (reference sequence). Trimming cost V 3 bases and J 7 bases, with 13 bases left between them. The CDR3 runs 13 residues.

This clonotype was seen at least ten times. The CDR3 DNA reads TGCGCCAGCAGTTGGACAGGGATAGGAGAGACCCAGTACTTC. Residues: CASSWTGIGETQYF. V gene TRBV4-3 combines with J gene TRBJ2-5; TRBD1 aligns across 8 bases. The germline gives CDR1 LGHNA, CDR2 YSLEER. The junction had 7 bases not matched to a gene; V was cut back by 6 bases and J by 4 bases. The CDR3 runs to 14 residues.

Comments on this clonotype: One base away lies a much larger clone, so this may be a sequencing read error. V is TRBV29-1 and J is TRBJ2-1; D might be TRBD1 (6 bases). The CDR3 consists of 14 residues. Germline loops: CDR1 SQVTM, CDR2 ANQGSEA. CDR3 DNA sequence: TGCATCGTTGCCCCCAGGGGACGACACAATGAGCAGTTCTTC. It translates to CIVAPRGRHNEQFF.

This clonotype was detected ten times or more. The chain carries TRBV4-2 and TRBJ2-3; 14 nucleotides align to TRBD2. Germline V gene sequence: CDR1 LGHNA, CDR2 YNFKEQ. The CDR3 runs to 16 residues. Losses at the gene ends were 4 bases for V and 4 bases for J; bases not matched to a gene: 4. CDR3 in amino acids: CASSPATSGGADTQYF. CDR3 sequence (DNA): TGTGCCAGCAGCCCCGCGACTAGCGGGGGGGCAGATACGCAGTATTTT.

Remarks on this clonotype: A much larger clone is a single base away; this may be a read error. This CDR3 reads CASIFPTSNQPQHF. CDR3 bases: TGTGCCAGCATCTTCCCCACTAGCAATCAGCCCCAGCATTTT. J is TRBJ1-5 and V is TRBV7-8; the D is unclear. CDR1 is SGHVS and CDR2 is FQNEAQ in the germline V gene. CDR3 length equals 14 residues. The ends were cut back, 7 bases at V and 0 bases at J, with 10 bases in the middle.

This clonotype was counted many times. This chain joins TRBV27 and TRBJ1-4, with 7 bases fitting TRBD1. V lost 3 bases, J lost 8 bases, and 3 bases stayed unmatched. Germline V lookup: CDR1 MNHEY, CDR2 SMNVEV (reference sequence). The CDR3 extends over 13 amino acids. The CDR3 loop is CASSFNRGEKLFF. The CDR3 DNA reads TGTGCCAGCAGTTTCAACAGGGGAGAAAAACTGTTTTTT.

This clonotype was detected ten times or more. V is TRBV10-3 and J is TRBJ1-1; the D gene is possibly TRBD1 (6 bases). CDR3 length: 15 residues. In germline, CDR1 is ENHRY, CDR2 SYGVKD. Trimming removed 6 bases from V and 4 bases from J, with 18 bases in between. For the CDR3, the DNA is TGTGCCATCAGGGACGGGGGGCAGGGCGGCACTGAAGCTTTCTTT. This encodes CAIRDGGQGGTEAFF.

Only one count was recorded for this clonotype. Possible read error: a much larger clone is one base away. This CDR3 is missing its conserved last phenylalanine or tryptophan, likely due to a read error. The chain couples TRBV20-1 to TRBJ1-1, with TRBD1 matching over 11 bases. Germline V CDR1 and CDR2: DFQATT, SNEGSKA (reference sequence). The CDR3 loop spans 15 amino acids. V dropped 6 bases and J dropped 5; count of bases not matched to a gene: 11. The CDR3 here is CSAPGGGTGGTEAFL. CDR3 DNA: TGCAGTGCCCCGGGTGGGGGGACAGGGGGTACTGAAGCTTTCTTA.

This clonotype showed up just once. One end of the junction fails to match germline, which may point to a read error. As DNA, the CDR3 is TGTGCCATCAGTTTCTCCTACAATGAGCAGTTCTTC. Protein: CAISFSYNEQFF. This chain joins TRBV12-3 or TRBV12-4 and TRBJ2-1; D remains ambiguous. CDR3 size: 12 residues.

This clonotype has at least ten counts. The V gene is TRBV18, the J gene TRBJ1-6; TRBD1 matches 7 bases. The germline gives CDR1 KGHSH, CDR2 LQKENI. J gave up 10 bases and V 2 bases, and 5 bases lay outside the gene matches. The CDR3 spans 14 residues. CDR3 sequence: CASSPSQGESPLHF. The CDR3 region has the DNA TGTGCCAGCTCACCAAGCCAGGGGGAATCACCCCTCCACTTT.

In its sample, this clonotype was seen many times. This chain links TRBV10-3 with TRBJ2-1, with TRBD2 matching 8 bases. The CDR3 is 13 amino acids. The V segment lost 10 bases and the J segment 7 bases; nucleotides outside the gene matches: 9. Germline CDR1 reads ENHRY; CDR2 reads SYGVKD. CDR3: CATKQASGNEQFF. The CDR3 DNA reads TGTGCCACAAAGCAAGCTAGCGGGAATGAGCAGTTCTTC.

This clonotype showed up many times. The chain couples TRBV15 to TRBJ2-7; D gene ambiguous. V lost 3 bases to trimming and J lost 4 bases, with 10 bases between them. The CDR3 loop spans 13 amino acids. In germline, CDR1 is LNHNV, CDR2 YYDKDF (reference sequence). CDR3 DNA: TGTGCCACCAGCAGCGACGTGGGGTACGAGCAGTACTTC. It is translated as CATSSDVGYEQYF.

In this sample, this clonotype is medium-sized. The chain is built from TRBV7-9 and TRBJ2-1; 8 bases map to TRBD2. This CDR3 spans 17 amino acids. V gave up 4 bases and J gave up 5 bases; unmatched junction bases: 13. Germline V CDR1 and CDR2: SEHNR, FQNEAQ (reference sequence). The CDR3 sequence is CASSSPMGSGEDNEQFF. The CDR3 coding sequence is TGTGCCAGCAGCTCCCCGATGGGTAGCGGGGAGGACAATGAGCAGTTCTTC.

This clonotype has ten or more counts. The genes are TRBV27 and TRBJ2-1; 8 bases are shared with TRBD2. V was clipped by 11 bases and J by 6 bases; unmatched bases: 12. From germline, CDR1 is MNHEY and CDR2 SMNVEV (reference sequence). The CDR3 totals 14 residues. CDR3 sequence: CAGSPGLGGNEQFF. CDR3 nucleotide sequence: TGTGCCGGCTCCCCGGGACTAGGGGGCAATGAGCAGTTCTTC.

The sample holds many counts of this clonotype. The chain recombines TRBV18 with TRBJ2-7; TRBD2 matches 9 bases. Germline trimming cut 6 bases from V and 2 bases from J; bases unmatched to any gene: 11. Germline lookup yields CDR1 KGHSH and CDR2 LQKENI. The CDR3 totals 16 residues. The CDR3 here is CASSPRGGLAAYEQYV. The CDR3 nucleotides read TGTGCCAGCTCCCCCAGGGGGGGACTAGCAGCCTACGAGCAGTACGTC.

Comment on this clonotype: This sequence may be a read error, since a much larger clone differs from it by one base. The CDR3 DNA follows: TGCGCCAGCAACCAAGACCCGTACACCGGGGAGCTGTTTTTT. This codes for CASNQDPYTGELFF. The J gene is TRBJ2-2, the V gene TRBV4-1; D unclear. The length of the CDR3 is 14 residues. Looked up from germline, CDR1 is MGHRA and CDR2 is YSYEKL.

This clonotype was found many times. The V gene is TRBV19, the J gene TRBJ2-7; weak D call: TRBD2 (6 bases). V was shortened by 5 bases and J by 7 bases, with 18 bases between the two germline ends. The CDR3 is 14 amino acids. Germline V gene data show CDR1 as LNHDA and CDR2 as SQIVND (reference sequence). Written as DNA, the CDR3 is TGTGCCAGTAGTCCCACGAGTAGGGGAGGAGAGCAGTACTTC. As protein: CASSPTSRGGEQYF.

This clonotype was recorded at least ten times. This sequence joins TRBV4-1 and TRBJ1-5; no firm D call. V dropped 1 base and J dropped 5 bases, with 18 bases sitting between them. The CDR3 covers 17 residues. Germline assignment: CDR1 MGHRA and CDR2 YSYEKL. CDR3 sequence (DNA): TGCGCCAGCAGCCAAGCGGGTTGGCCAGTAAAAGATCAGCCCCAGCATTTT. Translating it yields CASSQAGWPVKDQPQHF.

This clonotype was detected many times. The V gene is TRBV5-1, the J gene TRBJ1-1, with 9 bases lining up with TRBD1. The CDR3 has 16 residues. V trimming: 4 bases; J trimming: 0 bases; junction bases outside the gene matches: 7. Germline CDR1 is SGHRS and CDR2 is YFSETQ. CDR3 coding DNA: TGCGCCAGCAGCGCGGACAGGGGCGCCATGAACACTGAAGCTTTCTTT. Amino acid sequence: CASSADRGAMNTEAFF.

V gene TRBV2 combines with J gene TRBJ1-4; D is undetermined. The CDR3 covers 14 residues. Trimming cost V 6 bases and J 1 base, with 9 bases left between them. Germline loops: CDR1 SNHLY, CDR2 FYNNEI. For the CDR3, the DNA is TGTGCCAGCAGGTTCGGAGAAACTAATGAAAAACTGTTTTTT. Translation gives CASRFGETNEKLFF.